These 3 T cell receptor beta chains were sequenced from one sample in a study of blood T cell repertoires in COVID-19 (dated by TCRdb to 2020 to 2021). The library was made by the immunoSEQ multiplex PCR assay. TCRdb took over this immuneACCESS table, retaining in-frame rearrangements with V and J assigned. Such tables are incomplete; in checked studies, under half of the missing clones stem from an unresolved V gene, and the remainder is unexplained. Within this sample are just under 350,000 clones, with around 90% of them counted one time only. The ten largest account for approximately 3.5% of the sample. The sequenced material came from peripheral blood. The source is a woman aged 18 to 35 who had recovered from COVID-19.

The J gene is TRBJ2-4, the V gene TRBV4-3, with a tentative D call TRBD2 (5 bases). The CDR3 has 16 residues. V was shortened by 4 bases and J by 8 bases, with 21 bases between the two germline ends. Germline CDR1 LGHNA, CDR2 YSLEER. CDR3 nucleotides: TGCGCCAGCAGCCGCCGGGATCGGAGACCAGAAGACATTCAGTACTTC. As protein: CASSRRDRRPEDIQYF.

The count of this clone is one. The CDR3, as DNA: TGTGCCAGCAGTCCACAAATATCCTCCTACGAGCAGTACGTC. It codes for CASSPQISSYEQYV. The genes are TRBV27 and TRBJ2-7; D is unclear. The CDR3 contains 14 residues. Germline-derived CDR1 and CDR2 are MNHEY and SMNVEV (reference sequence). The V and J ends lost 5 bases and 0 bases respectively, with 11 bases between them.

This chain joins TRBV6-1 and TRBJ2-1; a possible D gene is TRBD2 (5 bases). Germline V gene data show CDR1 as MNHNS and CDR2 as SASEGT. V gave up 4 bases and J gave up 1 base, with 17 bases separating them. CDR3 length equals 17 residues. DNA of the CDR3: TGTGCCAGCAGTGGCCCCTTAGCGAGACTTTCCTACAATGAGCAGTTCTTC. Its protein is CASSGPLARLSYNEQFF.